Shown below are 25 T cell receptor beta chains from a single sample sequenced in a study of cytomegalovirus exposure and HLA in healthy donors. The PCR ran on 60 Vbeta and 13 Jbeta primers. Produced via immunoSEQ multiplex PCR; TCRdb's table is partial and in-frame only. Recorded for this sample: 65,000 to 90,000 clones. The source material was PBMCs. The receptors were sampled from a female donor in good health and CMV-seropositive.

V is TRBV21-1 and J is TRBJ2-1; no check of the table's D call, TRBD2, against the DNA was made. TRBV21-1 is shown as a pseudogene. The CDR3 consists of 21 residues. The CDR3 reads CASSKADHLRLAGEGGHEQFF. The CDR3 nucleotides are TGTGCCAGCAGCAAAGCTGACCACCTAAGACTAGCGGGAGAGGGAGGGCATGAGCAGTTCTTC.

The V gene is TRBV18, the J gene TRBJ2-4, with a tentative D call TRBD1 (6 bases). Germline V gives CDR1 KGHSH, CDR2 LQKENI. The V gene lost 2 bases and the J gene lost 6 bases, with 17 bases spanning the gap. The CDR3 sequence is 16 residues long. DNA of the CDR3: TGTGCCAGCTCACCAGGGGACACGCAGACGGGAAACATTCAGTACTTC. The encoded protein is CASSPGDTQTGNIQYF. Combining the CDR3 with reference TRBV18 and TRBJ2-4 gives the whole variable domain NAGVMQNPRHLVRRRGQEARLRCSPMKGHSHVYWYRQLPEEGLKFMVYLQKENIIDESGMPKERFSAEFPKEGPSILRIQQVVRGDSAAYFCASSPGDTQTGNIQYFGAGTRLSVL.

The chain is built from TRBV28 and TRBJ2-7; TRBD2 aligns across 14 bases. The V and J ends lost 5 bases and 4 bases, in that order; junction bases with no gene match: 4. The germline V gene encodes CDR1 MDHEN and CDR2 SYDVKM. The CDR3 is 15 amino acids. The CDR3 sequence: CASSLGLAGVYEQYF. The CDR3 nucleotides are TGTGCCAGCAGTCTGGGACTAGCGGGAGTTTACGAGCAGTACTTC. Full variable domain (rest looked up from reference TRBV28 and TRBJ2-7): DVKVTQSSRYLVKRTGEKVFLECVQDMDHENMFWYRQDPGLGLRLIYFSYDVKMKEKGDIPEGYSVSREKKERFSLILESASTNQTSMYLCASSLGLAGVYEQYFGPGTRLTVT.

This chain joins TRBV9 and TRBJ2-6; 7 bases fit TRBD1. Germline lookup yields CDR1 SGDLS and CDR2 YYNGEE. V was pared by 3 bases and J by 0 bases, with 15 bases of the junction left unmatched. The CDR3 consists of 20 residues. The CDR3 is CASSARTPSGQSSGANVLTF. CDR3 sequence (DNA): TGTGCCAGCAGCGCACGAACTCCCTCGGGACAGAGCTCTGGGGCCAACGTCCTGACTTTC.

The chain links TRBV5-6 to TRBJ2-7; 7 bases are shared with TRBD1. Per germline, CDR1 SGHDT and CDR2 YYEEEE. V shed 0 bases and J 0 bases; nucleotides not matched to a gene: 9. The CDR3 extends over 17 amino acids. CDR3 protein: CASSLAVGTVSSYEQYF. CDR3 sequence (DNA): TGTGCCAGCAGCTTGGCTGTCGGGACAGTTAGCTCCTACGAGCAGTACTTC.

The chain is built from TRBV5-1 and TRBJ1-4; 7 bases are shared with TRBD1. V gave up 0 bases and J gave up 8 bases; unmatched junction bases: 7. This CDR3 contains 15 residues. Germline CDR1 is SGHRS and CDR2 is YFSETQ. The CDR3, as DNA: TGCGCCAGCAGCTTGGGGACAGGTCTTTTGGAAAAACTGTTTTTT. Its translation: CASSLGTGLLEKLFF.

Concerning this clone itself: Compared with germline, one end of the junction differs, possibly owing to a read error. V gene TRBV4-1 combines with J gene TRBJ1-1, with 9 bases matching TRBD1. CDR1 is MGHRA and CDR2 is YSYEKL in the germline V gene. The CDR3 loop spans 14 amino acids. CDR3 loop: CASSPRQGGTEDFF. As DNA, the CDR3 is TGCGCCAGCAGCCCCCGACAGGGGGGCACTGAAGATTTCTTT.

The chain joins TRBV6-5 to TRBJ2-1; tentative D call: TRBD2 (6 bases). With 4 bases removed from V and 8 bases from J, the gap between germline ends came to 9 bases. CDR1 is MNHEY and CDR2 is SVGAGI in the germline V gene. The CDR3 loop spans 12 amino acids. The CDR3 loop reads CASSSWEDEQFF. The CDR3 coding sequence is TGTGCCAGCAGTTCTTGGGAGGATGAGCAGTTCTTC.

This sequence joins TRBV29-1 and TRBJ2-5, with TRBD2 as a possible D gene (5 bases). V shed 0 bases and J shed 5 bases, with 10 bases lying between them. The CDR3 is 13 residues long. The V gene's germline CDR1 is SQVTM and CDR2 ANQGSEA. The CDR3 region is CSVEDQEVETQYF. The CDR3 nucleotides read TGCAGCGTTGAAGATCAGGAGGTGGAGACCCAGTACTTC.

V usage is TRBV9 and J usage is TRBJ2-5; 7 nucleotides match TRBD1. The CDR3 spans 14 residues. Germline-derived CDR1 and CDR2 are SGDLS and YYNGEE. The J segment lost 5 bases and the V segment lost 3 bases, leaving 7 bases of the junction unmatched. CDR3 coding DNA: TGTGCCAGCAGCGGTGGGACAGAGGGGGAGACCCAGTACTTC. It specifies CASSGGTEGETQYF.

V usage is TRBV7-8 and J usage is TRBJ2-7; TRBD1 matches 8 bases. The trim removed 5 bases at V and 3 bases at J, leaving 9 bases unmatched. The germline V gene encodes CDR1 SGHVS and CDR2 FQNEAQ. CDR3 size: 15 residues. In DNA, the CDR3 is TGTGCCAGCAGCCCTACCCGGGACAGGAGCTACGAGCAGTACTTC. Translating gives CASSPTRDRSYEQYF.

This sequence joins TRBV5-1 and TRBJ2-1; 10 bases map to TRBD2. V trimming: 0 bases; J trimming: 4 bases; junction bases outside the gene matches: 25. CDR1 and CDR2 from the germline V gene are SGHRS and YFSETQ. The CDR3 sequence is 23 residues long. CDR3 sequence reads: CASSLAQSGRGLDVVLGYNEQFF. Written as DNA, the CDR3 is TGCGCCAGCAGCTTGGCCCAAAGCGGGAGGGGGCTCGATGTGGTGTTGGGATACAATGAGCAGTTCTTC. Combining the CDR3 with reference TRBV5-1 and TRBJ2-1 gives the whole variable domain KAGVTQTPRYLIKTRGQQVTLSCSPISGHRSVSWYQQTPGQGLQFLFEYFSETQRNKGNFPGRFSGRQFSNSRSEMNVSTLELGDSALYLCASSLAQSGRGLDVVLGYNEQFFGPGTRLTVL.

The chain couples TRBV18 to TRBJ1-5; 8 nucleotides agree with TRBD1. The CDR3 length is 17 residues. The V segment lost 0 bases and the J segment 9 bases; nucleotides outside the gene matches: 13. CDR1 and CDR2 (germline): KGHSH, LQKENI. The CDR3 region has the DNA TGTGCCAGCTCACCACCTAATGGACAGGGTGCGCGTGGGCCCCAGCATTTT. Residues: CASSPPNGQGARGPQHF.

The chain recombines TRBV19 with TRBJ1-5; 7 nucleotides agree with TRBD1. V dropped 5 bases and J dropped 2; count of bases not matched to a gene: 3. The germline gives CDR1 LNHDA, CDR2 SQIVND (reference sequence). The CDR3 covers 14 residues. The CDR3 bases are TGTGCCAGTAGTTCAGACAGGGGCAATCAGCCCCAGCATTTT. It translates to CASSSDRGNQPQHF.

The rearrangement joins TRBV7-2 to TRBJ2-5; 9 nucleotides align to TRBD2. The V segment lost 6 bases and the J segment 5 bases; nucleotides outside the gene matches: 7. Germline V gene sequence: CDR1 SGHTA, CDR2 FQGNSA. The CDR3 sequence is 14 residues long. The CDR3 DNA reads as TGTGCCAGCAGTCTAGCGGGGCCTCGGGAGACCCAGTACTTC. This encodes CASSLAGPRETQYF.

The CDR3 sequence: CASSYSGQGNYGYTF. The CDR3 coding sequence is TGTGCCAGCAGTTACTCAGGGCAGGGCAACTATGGCTACACCTTC. The gene calls are TRBV6-5 and TRBJ1-2; D perhaps matches TRBD1 (5 bases). V was pared by 0 bases and J by 2 bases, with 10 bases between. CDR1 and CDR2 (germline): MNHEY, SVGAGI. The CDR3 covers 15 residues.

The V call is TRBV4-3, the J call TRBJ2-7; TRBD2 is a possible D gene (5 bases). CDR3 length equals 15 residues. V lost 1 base to trimming and J lost 4 bases, with 14 bases between them. Germline CDR1 LGHNA, CDR2 YSLEER. In DNA, the CDR3 is TGCGCCAGCAGCCAAGGTACTGGACTGTTATACGAGCAGTACTTC. This gives the protein CASSQGTGLLYEQYF.

The chain joins TRBV5-8 to TRBJ1-2; 7 bases agree with TRBD1. The V gene end was trimmed by 5 bases and the J gene end by 2 bases; junction bases not matched to a gene: 6. Germline V gene lookup returns CDR1 SGHTS and CDR2 YDEGEE. This CDR3 contains 14 residues. CDR3 nucleotide sequence: TGTGCCAGCAGATATAGACAGGGCAACTATGGCTACACCTTC. This codes for CASRYRQGNYGYTF.

V is TRBV7-9 and J is TRBJ2-5; D remains ambiguous. V lost 3 bases and J 5 bases, leaving 10 bases between the germline ends. The CDR3 runs to 13 residues. Germline V gene sequence: CDR1 SEHNR, CDR2 FQNEAQ (reference sequence). The chain's CDR3 is CASSFDIEETQYF. CDR3 nucleotide sequence: TGTGCCAGCAGCTTTGACATCGAGGAGACCCAGTACTTC. The whole variable domain, filled in from reference TRBV7-9 and TRBJ2-5, reads DTGVSQNPRHKITKRGQNVTFRCDPISEHNRLYWYRQTLGQGPEFLTYFQNEAQLEKSRLLSDRFSAERPKGSFSTLEIQRTEQGDSAMYLCASSFDIEETQYFGPGTRLLVL.

The CDR3 reads CASNIGNQPQHF. The DNA for the CDR3 is TGTGCCAGCAATATCGGCAATCAGCCCCAGCATTTT. The chain is built from TRBV2 and TRBJ1-5; D call uncertain. Trimming stripped 7 bases from V and 2 bases from J, with 6 bases between. The CDR3 loop spans 12 amino acids. Germline V gene data show CDR1 as SNHLY and CDR2 as FYNNEI.

The chain is built from TRBV4-3 and TRBJ1-1; 8 nucleotides line up with TRBD1. CDR3 length: 16 residues. Trimming removed 3 bases from V and 6 bases from J; junction bases left unmatched: 12. CDR1 LGHNA and CDR2 YSLEER come from the germline V gene. The CDR3 is CASSQDRARTEAEAFF. The CDR3 region has the DNA TGCGCCAGCAGCCAGGACAGGGCAAGGACAGAAGCTGAAGCTTTCTTT.

This chain uses TRBV5-1 with TRBJ2-1; possibly TRBD1 for D (6 bases). CDR1 and CDR2 from the germline V gene are SGHRS and YFSETQ. V shed 2 bases and J shed 5 bases, with 14 bases lying between them. The CDR3 is 15 residues long. CDR3 amino acids: CASSFQQGRDNEQFF. The DNA for the CDR3 is TGCGCCAGCAGCTTCCAACAGGGTCGCGACAATGAGCAGTTCTTC. The entire variable domain, with the rest obtained from reference TRBV5-1 and TRBJ2-1, is as follows: KAGVTQTPRYLIKTRGQQVTLSCSPISGHRSVSWYQQTPGQGLQFLFEYFSETQRNKGNFPGRFSGRQFSNSRSEMNVSTLELGDSALYLCASSFQQGRDNEQFFGPGTRLTVL.

The chain carries TRBV6-5 and TRBJ1-2; 9 nucleotides line up with TRBD1. This CDR3 has 16 amino acids. CDR1 is MNHEY, CDR2 SVGAGI, per germline. V lost 2 bases and J lost 5; bases outside the gene matches: 9. CDR3 region: CASSYHPGQGSYGYTF. CDR3 DNA: TGTGCCAGCAGTTACCATCCGGGACAGGGTTCTTATGGCTACACCTTC.

V usage is TRBV10-2 and J usage is TRBJ2-4; 7 nucleotides match TRBD2. Germline assignment: CDR1 WSHSY and CDR2 SAAADI. After removal of 6 bases from V and 1 base from J, the junction contained 3 bases not matched to a gene. The CDR3 loop spans 14 amino acids. This chain's CDR3 is CASSDGGAKNIQYF. For the CDR3, the DNA is TGCGCCAGCAGCGACGGGGGGGCCAAAAACATTCAGTACTTC.

V and J are TRBV7-9 and TRBJ1-1; D unclear. V lost 1 base to trimming and J lost 4 bases, with 7 bases between them. CDR1 and CDR2 (germline): SEHNR, FQNEAQ (reference sequence). The CDR3 is 13 residues long. Written as DNA, the CDR3 is TGTGCCAGCAGCTTAGGGGCAGGCACTGAAGCTTTCTTT. Amino acid sequence: CASSLGAGTEAFF.